A single sample is the source of the 24 T cell receptor beta chains below, sequenced in a study of OX40 agonist ivuxolimab in advanced cancers. The assay was immunoSEQ multiplex PCR, and TCRdb's table has in-frame clones only and misses some. The sample records roughly 34,000 clones, around nine tenths being singletons. This specimen was CD4+ or CD8+ T cells sorted from blood, taken in a trial of the OX40 agonist ivuxolimab. The receptors originated from an adult with an advanced solid tumor such as melanoma, head and neck, liver or kidney cancer.

This chain joins TRBV6-5 and TRBJ1-2; perhaps TRBD1 as D (5 bases). CDR3 length: 13 residues. The V end lost 5 bases, the J end lost 7 bases, and 14 bases lay between the germline ends. Germline assignment: CDR1 MNHEY and CDR2 SVGAGI. CDR3 bases: TGTGCCAGCAGTCTACCAGGGTCAGGTGGCTACACCTTC. This codes for CASSLPGSGGYTF.

The rearrangement joins TRBV19 to TRBJ1-1; D is unresolved. The V end was cut by 3 bases, the J end by 1 base, with 6 bases between. Per the germline V gene, CDR1 is LNHDA and CDR2 is SQIVND (reference sequence). The length of the CDR3 is 13 residues. The CDR3 here is CASSITQNTEAFF. In DNA form, the CDR3 reads TGTGCCAGTAGTATTACCCAGAACACTGAAGCTTTCTTT. Full variable domain (missing parts from reference TRBV19 and TRBJ1-1): DGGITQSPKYLFRKEGQNVTLSCEQNLNHDAMYWYRQDPGQGLRLIYYSQIVNDFQKGDIAEGYSVSREKKESFPLTVTSAQKNPTAFYLCASSITQNTEAFFGQGTRLTVV.

V usage is TRBV6-5 and J usage is TRBJ2-7; TRBD1 is a possible D gene (6 bases). Trimming removed 5 bases from V and 0 bases from J, with 11 bases in between. Germline V lookup: CDR1 MNHEY, CDR2 SVGAGI. The CDR3 contains 14 residues. CDR3 in DNA: TGTGCCAGCAGTCTAGGGGGAAGCTCCTACGAGCAGTACTTC. It codes for CASSLGGSSYEQYF.

This chain uses TRBV2 with TRBJ2-7; possible D gene TRBD1, 5 bases. The CDR3 totals 13 residues. CDR1 is SNHLY, CDR2 FYNNEI, per germline. Deletions cut 5 bases from V and 3 bases from J, with 11 bases between. DNA for the CDR3: TGTGCCAGCAGTAGACAGCAGTTCTACGAGCAGTACTTC. Translated, it gives CASSRQQFYEQYF.

The V and J genes are TRBV2 and TRBJ1-4; unclear D gene. The CDR3 length is 13 residues. Germline V gene lookup returns CDR1 SNHLY and CDR2 FYNNEI. The germline V and J ends were trimmed by 6 bases and 7 bases, with 12 bases remaining between them. The CDR3 DNA sequence: TGTGCCAGCAGAACGGTGATGGTTGAAAAACTGTTTTTT. It specifies CASRTVMVEKLFF.

This clone was counted between two and nine times. This chain uses TRBV30 with TRBJ1-1; D ambiguous. This CDR3 is 11 amino acids long. Between the trimmed V and J ends, which lost 2 bases and 8 bases, there was a span of 9 bases. Germline V gene lookup returns CDR1 GTSNPN and CDR2 SVGIG (reference sequence). The chain's CDR3 is CAWSSRTEAFF. The CDR3 nucleotides read TGTGCCTGGAGTTCCCGGACGGAAGCTTTCTTT.

This clone was recorded once. The rearrangement uses TRBV6-5 and TRBJ2-5; 7 nucleotides align to TRBD2. V lost 2 bases to trimming and J lost 9 bases; unmatched junction nucleotides: 6. CDR3 length equals 13 residues. Germline CDR1 reads MNHEY; CDR2 reads SVGAGI. The CDR3 region is CASSYGGELAQYF. The CDR3 nucleotides are TGTGCCAGCAGTTACGGGGGGGAGTTGGCCCAGTACTTC.

The rearrangement joins TRBV6-1 to TRBJ2-7; D remains unclear. The V and J ends lost 6 bases and 5 bases respectively, with 17 bases between them. Germline V gene sequence: CDR1 MNHNS, CDR2 SASEGT. This CDR3 region has 14 residues. CDR3 residues: CASSRMGFDHEQYF. The CDR3 region has the DNA TGTGCCAGCAGCCGGATGGGTTTCGACCACGAGCAGTACTTC.

The chain links TRBV28 to TRBJ2-3; no definite D call. The CDR3 runs 14 residues. V was cut by 10 bases and J by 5 bases, with 19 bases left in between. The germline V gene has CDR1 MDHEN and CDR2 SYDVKM. The CDR3 DNA reads as TGTGCCACAGCAGGACCTCGCGACCTAGATACGCAGTATTTT. Its translation is CATAGPRDLDTQYF.

J is TRBJ2-2 and V is TRBV7-9; D remains ambiguous. This CDR3 region has 14 residues. V dropped 3 bases and J dropped 0 bases, with 5 bases sitting between them. Per the germline V gene, CDR1 is SEHNR and CDR2 is FQNEAQ (reference sequence). The CDR3 here is CASSLLPNTGELFF. In DNA, the CDR3 is TGTGCCAGCAGCTTGCTCCCGAACACCGGGGAGCTGTTTTTT.

The chain uses TRBV7-9 and TRBJ1-2; D possibly corresponds to TRBD1 (6 bases). The CDR3 is 14 residues long. The V end was cut by 5 bases, the J end by 6 bases, with 16 bases between. Germline V lookup: CDR1 SEHNR, CDR2 FQNEAQ (reference sequence). Here the CDR3 DNA reads TGTGCCAGCAGCCAAGGGACAAGGGAAGATGGCTACACCTTC. This translates into CASSQGTREDGYTF.

The CDR3 region is CASSFRASGASGETQYF. In nucleotides, the CDR3 is TGTGCCAGCAGCTTTCGGGCTAGCGGGGCCTCCGGAGAGACCCAGTACTTC. This chain uses TRBV5-5 with TRBJ2-5; TRBD2 matches at 9 bases. Per germline, CDR1 SGHKS and CDR2 YYEKEE (reference sequence). J lost 4 bases, V lost 2 bases, and 12 bases had no gene match. CDR3 length equals 17 residues.

The chain couples TRBV12-5 to TRBJ1-3; D is unresolved. Trimming stripped 6 bases from V and 0 bases from J, with 6 bases between. Germline V gives CDR1 LGHNT, CDR2 FRNRAP. This CDR3 is built from 13 residues. Written as DNA, the CDR3 is TGTGCTAGTGGCCTGGACTCTGGAAACACCATATATTTT. Translated, it gives CASGLDSGNTIYF.

This clone was observed once. At one end the junction does not follow the germline gene, possibly because of a read error. This chain uses TRBV7-7 with TRBJ2-2, with D tentatively TRBD1 (6 bases). This CDR3 region has 14 residues. The V gene's germline CDR1 is SSHAT and CDR2 FNYEAQ (reference sequence). This CDR3 reads CASSARGTTGELFF. CDR3 bases: TGTGCTAGCAGCGCCAGGGGCACCACCGGGGAGCTGTTTTTT.

The V gene is TRBV5-6, the J gene TRBJ1-4; D is undetermined. CDR3 size: 15 residues. Germline CDR1 and CDR2: SGHDT and YYEEEE. Trimming removed 2 bases from V and 7 bases from J, with 15 bases in between. CDR3 residues: CASSFRDVGFEKLFF. In DNA, the CDR3 is TGTGCCAGCAGCTTTCGTGACGTTGGGTTTGAAAAACTGTTTTTT.

The rearrangement joins TRBV5-6 to TRBJ2-3, with 10 bases identical to TRBD1. CDR1 and CDR2 from the germline V gene are SGHDT and YYEEEE. The trim removed 8 bases at V and 1 base at J, leaving 7 bases unmatched. The CDR3 loop spans 15 amino acids. The CDR3 DNA is TGTGCCAGTCTTCTAGGGACAGGGGGCACAGATACGCAGTATTTT. It is translated as CASLLGTGGTDTQYF.

This sequence joins TRBV5-1 and TRBJ2-7, with D tentatively TRBD1 (6 bases). This CDR3 comprises 14 residues. CDR1 is SGHRS and CDR2 is YFSETQ in the germline V gene. V was shortened by 1 base and J by 2 bases, with 10 bases between the two germline ends. CDR3 DNA: TGCGCCAGCAGCTTGAGGCAGGGGCCCTACGAGCAGTACTTC. As protein: CASSLRQGPYEQYF. The whole variable domain, remainder taken from reference TRBV5-1 and TRBJ2-7, is KAGVTQTPRYLIKTRGQQVTLSCSPISGHRSVSWYQQTPGQGLQFLFEYFSETQRNKGNFPGRFSGRQFSNSRSEMNVSTLELGDSALYLCASSLRQGPYEQYFGPGTRLTVT.

CDR3 protein: CASSVRDRNTEAFF. CDR3 bases: TGTGCCAGCAGCGTCCGGGACAGGAACACTGAAGCTTTCTTT. The chain employs TRBV5-5 and TRBJ1-1; 7 bases are shared with TRBD1. CDR3 length equals 14 residues. CDR1 SGHKS and CDR2 YYEKEE come from the germline V gene (reference sequence). V shed 4 bases, J shed 1 base, and the junction held 4 bases outside the gene matches.

This chain uses TRBV29-1 with TRBJ2-7; a weak D match, TRBD1 (7 bases). CDR3 length: 14 amino acids. CDR1 and CDR2 from the germline V gene are SQVTM and ANQGSEA. V was cut by 5 bases and J by 7 bases, with 21 bases left in between. CDR3 sequence reads: CSVRPAGQLGEQYF. CDR3 coding DNA: TGCAGCGTTCGGCCGGCGGGACAGTTAGGAGAGCAGTACTTC.

The chain links TRBV28 to TRBJ2-5; D call uncertain. V lost 3 bases and J 2 bases, leaving 7 bases between the germline ends. The CDR3 runs to 13 residues. Germline loops: CDR1 MDHEN, CDR2 SYDVKM. The CDR3 nucleotides read TGTGCCAGCAGTTTGTTGCGGCAAGAGACCCAGTACTTC. Protein: CASSLLRQETQYF.

This sequence joins TRBV5-4 and TRBJ2-1; D gene uncertain. Germline values: CDR1 SGHNT, CDR2 YYREEE (reference sequence). V was trimmed by 4 bases and J by 3 bases, leaving 11 bases between them. CDR3 length: 14 amino acids. CDR3 sequence reads: CASSRPGNYNEQFF. CDR3 nucleotides: TGTGCCAGCAGCCGACCGGGTAACTACAATGAGCAGTTCTTC.

The rearrangement joins TRBV6-1 to TRBJ2-1; 7 bases align to TRBD2. Germline trimming cut 0 bases from V and 14 bases from J; bases unmatched to any gene: 13. The CDR3 runs to 15 residues. Germline-derived CDR1 and CDR2 are MNHNS and SASEGT. CDR3 region: CASSEARYPGLRKFF. In DNA form, the CDR3 reads TGTGCCAGCAGTGAAGCGCGGTATCCGGGACTACGGAAGTTCTTC.

V gene TRBV28 combines with J gene TRBJ1-2; D unclear. This CDR3 region has 12 residues. V dropped 7 bases and J dropped 1 base, with 7 bases sitting between them. The V gene's germline CDR1 is MDHEN and CDR2 SYDVKM. CDR3 nucleotide sequence: TGTGCCAGCACCTCGGGTAACTATGGCTACACCTTC. It specifies CASTSGNYGYTF.

The chain has TRBV14 and TRBJ2-5; TRBD2 aligns across 10 bases. This CDR3 is 15 amino acids long. The ends lost 2 bases at V and 5 bases at J; junction bases unmatched: 5. Germline CDR1 reads SGHDN; CDR2 reads FVKESK. The CDR3, as DNA: TGTGCCAGCAGCCAACTAGCGGGAGCAGCCGAGACCCAGTACTTC. Translated: CASSQLAGAAETQYF.